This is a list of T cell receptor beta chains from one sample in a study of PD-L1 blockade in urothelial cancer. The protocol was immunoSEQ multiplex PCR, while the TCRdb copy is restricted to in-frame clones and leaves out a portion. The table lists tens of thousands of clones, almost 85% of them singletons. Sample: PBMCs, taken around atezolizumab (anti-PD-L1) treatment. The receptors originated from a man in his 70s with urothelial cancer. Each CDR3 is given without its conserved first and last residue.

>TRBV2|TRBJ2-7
ASTPGIYSYEQY
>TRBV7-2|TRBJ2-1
ASSWKGTGYFFEQF
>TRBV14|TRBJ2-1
ASRDRGGNEQF
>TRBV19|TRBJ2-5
ASRQAGETQY
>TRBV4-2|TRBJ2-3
ASSQASSGRPIDTQY
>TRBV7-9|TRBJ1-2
ASSRTTGGDGYT
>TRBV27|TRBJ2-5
ASRPRQGGKETQY
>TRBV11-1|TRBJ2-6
ASSSNAASGANVLT
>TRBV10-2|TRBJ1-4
ASRPGQGVEKLF
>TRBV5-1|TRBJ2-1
ASSPISSGSFYNEQF
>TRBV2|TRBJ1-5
ASSREGNNQPQH
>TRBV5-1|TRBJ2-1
ASSVAGTGPMNEQF
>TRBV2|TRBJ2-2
ASNQRETGELF
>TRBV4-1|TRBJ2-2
ASRGQLDQPGELF
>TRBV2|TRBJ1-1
ASMGEDKAF